The 25 T cell receptor beta chains below were found in one sample sequenced in a study of cytomegalovirus exposure and HLA in healthy donors. Researchers ran the PCR with 60 Vbeta and 13 Jbeta primers. The assay was immunoSEQ multiplex PCR, and TCRdb's table has in-frame clones only and misses some. The table includes over 100,000 clones, nearly 80% detected once. Sequencing was carried out using PBMCs. These receptors were taken from a man between 60 and 70 years old in good health and CMV-seropositive.

The chain joins TRBV11-2 to TRBJ2-3; tentatively, D is TRBD1 (5 bases). V was shortened by 1 base and J by 3 bases, with 5 bases between the two germline ends. This CDR3 comprises 13 residues. The germline V gene has CDR1 SGHAT and CDR2 FQNNGV. The chain's CDR3 is CASSLAGTDTQYF. The CDR3 region has the DNA TGTGCCAGCAGCTTAGCAGGGACAGATACGCAGTATTTT.

This rearrangement joins TRBV13 to TRBJ2-4; 12 bases fit TRBD2. Germline V gene data show CDR1 as PRHDT and CDR2 as FYEKMQ (reference sequence). The trim removed 5 bases at V and 2 bases at J, leaving 13 bases unmatched. The CDR3 totals 19 residues. The CDR3 here is CASSPRTSGEGGTKNIQYF. The DNA for the CDR3 is TGTGCCAGCAGCCCCCGGACTAGCGGGGAGGGCGGGACCAAAAACATTCAGTACTTC.

This rearrangement joins TRBV2 to TRBJ1-6, with 9 nucleotides matching TRBD1. The CDR3 length is 16 residues. Germline assignment: CDR1 SNHLY and CDR2 FYNNEI. V shed 7 bases, J shed 9 bases, and the junction held 13 bases outside the gene matches. The CDR3 coding sequence is TGTGCCAGCACCCCCGTGGCTGGGACAGGGCGTTCACCCCTCCACTTT. Encoded protein: CASTPVAGTGRSPLHF.

This clone was recorded a few times. J is TRBJ1-5 and V is TRBV27; D is ambiguous. The germline V gene has CDR1 MNHEY and CDR2 SMNVEV (reference sequence). This CDR3 is built from 13 residues. The V end lost 5 bases, the J end lost 0 bases, and 5 bases lay between the germline ends. CDR3 bases: TGTGCCAGCAGTCTAAGTAGCAATCAGCCCCAGCATTTT. Protein: CASSLSSNQPQHF.

The J gene is TRBJ2-1, the V gene TRBV29-1; D is unresolved. The CDR3 contains 12 residues. With 2 bases removed from V and 8 bases from J, the gap between germline ends came to 10 bases. Germline V gene lookup returns CDR1 SQVTM and CDR2 ANQGSEA. Here the CDR3 DNA reads TGCAGCGTTGAAACAGTCCCCGATGAGCAGTTCTTC. Amino acids: CSVETVPDEQFF.

The rearrangement uses TRBV5-6 and TRBJ2-5, with a tentative D call TRBD2 (7 bases). V was trimmed by 1 base and J by 11 bases, leaving 15 bases between them. CDR1 is SGHDT, CDR2 YYEEEE, per germline. The CDR3 consists of 13 residues. The DNA for the CDR3 is TGTGCCAGCAGCTTGTCCACAGGGAGGGAGCAGTACTTC. It yields the protein CASSLSTGREQYF.

This clone was detected only a few times. The chain employs TRBV5-6 and TRBJ2-1; the match to TRBD2 covers 8 bases. The CDR3 spans 16 residues. CDR1 SGHDT and CDR2 YYEEEE come from the germline V gene. The V segment lost 0 bases and the J segment 4 bases; nucleotides outside the gene matches: 6. In DNA form, the CDR3 reads TGTGCCAGCAGCTTGGCGGTCGGGGGGGAGTACAATGAGCAGTTCTTC. Amino acid sequence: CASSLAVGGEYNEQFF.

Points on this clone: The same CDR3 can be traced to other DNA sequences in this sample. The chain has TRBV5-1 and TRBJ1-2; a weak D match, TRBD1 (6 bases). The CDR3 is 13 residues long. Germline V gives CDR1 SGHRS, CDR2 YFSETQ. The V end was cut by 4 bases, the J end by 5 bases, with 12 bases between. The chain's CDR3 is CASSPDRSYGYTF. The CDR3 nucleotides read TGCGCCAGCAGCCCTGACAGGTCTTATGGCTACACCTTC.

This chain joins TRBV15 and TRBJ1-2, with unresolved D. The CDR3 is made up of 14 amino acids. CDR1 is LNHNV and CDR2 is YYDKDF in the germline V gene (reference sequence). V lost 0 bases to trimming and J lost 8 bases, with 13 bases between them. Written as DNA, the CDR3 is TGTGCCACCAGCAGAGATAGTGATCGTTGGGGCTACACCTTC. It codes for CATSRDSDRWGYTF.

The J gene is TRBJ2-5, the V gene TRBV7-7; 13 positions agree with TRBD2. This CDR3 region has 15 residues. The germline gives CDR1 SSHAT, CDR2 FNYEAQ (reference sequence). V lost 5 bases to trimming and J lost 2 bases; unmatched junction nucleotides: 2. The DNA for the CDR3 is TGTGCCAGCAGCCTGGGACTAGCGGGACAAGAGACCCAGTACTTC. Its protein product is CASSLGLAGQETQYF. Looking up the rest from reference TRBV7-7 and TRBJ2-5 gives the full variable domain: GAGVSQSPRYKVTKRGQDVTLRCDPISSHATLYWYQQALGQGPEFLTYFNYEAQPDKSGLPSDRFSAERPEGSISTLTIQRTEQRDSAMYRCASSLGLAGQETQYFGPGTRLLVL.

CDR3 coding DNA: TGTGCCAGCAGCGTAGGGGGACAGGGGTCTCGCTATGGCTACACCTTC. Translated, it gives CASSVGGQGSRYGYTF. J is TRBJ1-2 and V is TRBV9; 10 bases fit TRBD1. From germline, CDR1 is SGDLS and CDR2 YYNGEE. The length of the CDR3 is 16 residues. The ends lost 0 bases at V and 4 bases at J; junction bases unmatched: 6.

The chain combines TRBV6-1 with TRBJ2-2, with TRBD1 identical over 7 bases. The J segment lost 2 bases and the V segment lost 7 bases, leaving 4 bases of the junction unmatched. Germline V gives CDR1 MNHNS, CDR2 SASEGT. This CDR3 region has 14 residues. The CDR3 region is CASIRDRNTGELFF. Written as DNA, the CDR3 is TGTGCCAGCATCCGGGACAGAAACACCGGGGAGCTGTTTTTT.

The rearrangement links TRBV10-3 to TRBJ2-1, with D perhaps TRBD1 (6 bases). CDR3 length: 17 residues. Germline V gives CDR1 ENHRY, CDR2 SYGVKD. V was shortened by 0 bases and J by 9 bases, with 21 bases between the two germline ends. The CDR3 loop reads CAISESKGTTQGSEQFF. CDR3 DNA: TGTGCCATCAGTGAGTCGAAAGGGACCACCCAGGGGAGTGAGCAGTTCTTC.

The chain uses TRBV7-2 and TRBJ1-1; D unresolved. This CDR3 contains 14 residues. The V end was cut by 1 base, the J end by 4 bases, with 10 bases between. Germline V lookup: CDR1 SGHTA, CDR2 FQGNSA. This CDR3 reads CASSLDRPATEAFF. In DNA form, the CDR3 reads TGTGCCAGCAGCTTAGACAGACCGGCCACTGAAGCTTTCTTT.

This sequence joins TRBV2 and TRBJ1-2, with D perhaps TRBD1 (5 bases). There are 14 residues in the CDR3. V lost 11 bases to trimming and J lost 2 bases, with 18 bases between them. Germline lookup yields CDR1 SNHLY and CDR2 FYNNEI. CDR3 region: CARLAGVRNYGYTF. In DNA form, the CDR3 reads TGTGCCCGCTTGGCGGGGGTCAGAAACTATGGCTACACCTTC.

This sequence joins TRBV10-2 and TRBJ1-4; 8 bases are a match to TRBD1. J lost 8 bases, V lost 8 bases, and 10 bases had no gene match. CDR3 size: 14 residues. The germline gives CDR1 WSHSY, CDR2 SAAADI. The CDR3 nucleotides are TGCGCCAGCCTCCGACAGGGGCGGGGGGAAAAACTGTTTTTT. Translation: CASLRQGRGEKLFF.

The V gene is TRBV7-2, the J gene TRBJ2-7; 7 bases map to TRBD1. Germline CDR1 reads SGHTA; CDR2 reads FQGNSA. J lost 3 bases, V lost 7 bases, and 12 bases had no gene match. The CDR3 is 15 amino acids. CDR3: CASTFSPGQLYEQYF. The CDR3 nucleotides read TGTGCCAGCACCTTCTCACCGGGACAGCTCTACGAGCAGTACTTC.

The rearrangement uses TRBV19 and TRBJ2-2; 14 nucleotides match TRBD2. The junction had 4 bases not matched to a gene; V was cut back by 8 bases and J by 5 bases. This CDR3 comprises 15 residues. Germline lookup yields CDR1 LNHDA and CDR2 SQIVND (reference sequence). The CDR3 loop is CASSGLAGVTGELFF. DNA of the CDR3: TGTGCCAGTTCGGGACTAGCGGGGGTAACCGGGGAGCTGTTTTTT.

This clone was observed a handful of times. V and J are TRBV7-7 and TRBJ2-5; no clear D. The end of the DNA fits TRBJ2-7 better, so the J call may be wrong. CDR1 SSHAT and CDR2 FNYEAQ come from the germline V gene (reference sequence). The CDR3 is 13 amino acids. In DNA, the CDR3 is TGTGCCAGCAGCCCCAGAACCAACTACGAGCAGTACTTC. This codes for CASSPRTNYEQYF.

This clone has only a few counts. The rearrangement uses TRBV12-5 and TRBJ2-7; 7 nucleotides line up with TRBD1. The junction had 10 bases not matched to a gene; V was cut back by 4 bases and J by 4 bases. The CDR3 loop spans 15 amino acids. Germline CDR1 and CDR2: LGHNT and FRNRAP. The CDR3: CASGSTKGGGYEQYF. In DNA, the CDR3 is TGTGCTAGTGGTTCAACTAAAGGGGGCGGGTACGAGCAGTACTTC.

This chain connects TRBV14 to TRBJ2-1; no clear D gene. The CDR3 is made up of 15 amino acids. Trimming pared 2 bases from V and 8 bases from J, leaving 16 bases between. Germline V lookup: CDR1 SGHDN, CDR2 FVKESK. The DNA of the CDR3 is TGTGCCAGCAGCCAACATTTACCGTTGGCGGATGAGCAGTTCTTC. This gives the protein CASSQHLPLADEQFF.

This chain links TRBV7-8 with TRBJ1-2; 9 bases are a match to TRBD1. The CDR3 runs 15 residues. From germline, CDR1 is SGHVS and CDR2 FQNEAQ. Trimming at V came to 3 bases and at J to 2 bases, leaving 4 bases not matched to a gene. The CDR3 DNA is TGTGCCAGCAGCTTGGGGACAGGGATCAACTATGGCTACACCTTC. This encodes CASSLGTGINYGYTF. Using reference TRBV7-8 and TRBJ1-2 for the parts outside the CDR3, the full variable domain is GAGVSQSPRYKVAKRGQDVALRCDPISGHVSLFWYQQALGQGPEFLTYFQNEAQLDKSGLPSDRFFAERPEGSVSTLKIQRTQQEDSAVYLCASSLGTGINYGYTFGSGTRLTVV.

This rearrangement joins TRBV7-2 to TRBJ2-5, with D perhaps TRBD2 (6 bases). With 5 bases removed from V and 2 bases from J, the gap between germline ends came to 12 bases. Germline V gene lookup returns CDR1 SGHTA and CDR2 FQGNSA. The CDR3 covers 14 residues. CDR3 nucleotide sequence: TGTGCCAGCAGCCACCTGGCGGGGCAAGAGACCCAGTACTTC. Amino acids: CASSHLAGQETQYF.

The rearrangement joins TRBV4-2 to TRBJ2-3, with TRBD2 matching 9 bases. V trimming: 4 bases; J trimming: 3 bases; junction bases outside the gene matches: 8. Germline-derived CDR1 and CDR2 are LGHNA and YNFKEQ. CDR3 size: 16 residues. The CDR3 protein is CASSPSGGGGTDTQYF. The CDR3 coding sequence is TGTGCCAGCAGCCCCAGTGGCGGGGGGGGGACAGATACGCAGTATTTT.

The rearrangement joins TRBV27 to TRBJ2-4; tentative D call: TRBD2 (6 bases). The CDR3 has 14 amino acids. The germline V gene encodes CDR1 MNHEY and CDR2 SMNVEV (reference sequence). Trimming stripped 3 bases from V and 0 bases from J, with 6 bases between. CDR3 residues: CASSLGLAKNIQYF. DNA of the CDR3: TGTGCCAGCAGTTTGGGACTAGCCAAAAACATTCAGTACTTC.